A selection of T cell receptor beta chains follows, all from one sample in a study of T cells after yellow fever vaccination. Via MiXCR, TCRdb re-called the 5' RACE reads, giving one row per CDR3 protein. The sample shows 500,000 to 650,000 distinct CDR3 sequences, roughly 12% of them seen only once. The specimen comprised PBMCs, sampled on the day of the yellow fever booster vaccination. These receptors were obtained from a man younger than 45 who received the YFV17D yellow fever vaccine. Both conserved end residues are part of each CDR3. Fields, in order: D gene, J gene, clone size, V gene, CDR3 protein, CDR3 DNA. A D gene is named only where the DNA matches it firmly. Size is omitted from some rows. Given values are once, few, many or a class for expanded clones.

. | TRBJ1-2 | few | TRBV29-1 | CSVEGGTNYGYTF | TGCAGCGTTGAAGGTGGGACTAACTATGGCTACACCTTC
TRBD2 | TRBJ2-2 | . | TRBV5-1 | CASSGGSSNTGELFF | TGCGCCAGCAGCGGCGGGAGCTCGAACACCGGGGAGCTGTTTTTT
. | TRBJ2-7 | . | TRBV5-1 | CASSLVTGQTYEQYF | TGCGCCAGCAGCTTGGTTACGGGCCAAACCTACGAGCAGTACTTC
. | TRBJ2-7 | few | TRBV7-9 | CASSSTTVLYEQYF | TGTGCCAGCAGCTCCACAACAGTGCTCTACGAGCAGTACTTC
. | TRBJ2-1 | . | TRBV7-9 | CASSWDLWSNEQFF | TGTGCCAGCAGCTGGGACCTTTGGAGCAATGAGCAGTTCTTC
TRBD2 | TRBJ2-1 | . | TRBV20-1 | CSAKGLEERNEQFF | TGCAGTGCTAAAGGACTAGAGGAAAGAAATGAGCAGTTCTTC
. | TRBJ1-5 | . | TRBV20-1 | CSASSGVRSNQPQHF | TGCAGTGCTAGTTCGGGGGTACGAAGCAATCAGCCCCAGCATTTT
. | TRBJ1-2 | . | TRBV5-5 | CASSLDRLGGYTF | TGTGCCAGCAGTTTAGACCGCTTGGGGGGCTACACCTTC
. | TRBJ2-7 | . | TRBV7-2 | CASSPTRTYEQYF | TGTGCCAGCAGCCCCACCAGGACCTACGAGCAGTACTTC
. | TRBJ1-1 | few | TRBV3-1 | CASSQDWAAIEAFF | TGTGCCAGCAGCCAAGATTGGGCAGCGATTGAAGCTTTCTTT
. | TRBJ1-1 | few | TRBV7-6 | CASSLRTQGKLSTEAFF | TGTGCCAGCAGCTTACGGACACAGGGAAAGTTGAGCACTGAAGCTTTCTTT
TRBD2 | TRBJ2-2 | . | TRBV5-1 | CASRRLAGNSNTGELFF | TGCGCCAGTCGAAGACTAGCGGGAAACTCGAACACCGGGGAGCTGTTTTTT
. | TRBJ2-2 | few | TRBV20-1 | CSARVGGMNTGELFF | TGCAGTGCTAGAGTCGGAGGGATGAACACCGGGGAGCTGTTTTTT
TRBD2 | TRBJ2-1 | . | TRBV20-1 | CSAERPAGGTHEQFF | TGCAGTGCGGAGAGACCAGCGGGAGGGACCCATGAGCAGTTCTTC
. | TRBJ2-7 | few | TRBV9 | CASSVEARTDYEQYF | TGTGCCAGCAGCGTAGAAGCAAGGACAGACTACGAGCAGTACTTC
TRBD2 | TRBJ2-5 | . | TRBV6-2/TRBV6-3 | CASSQREPQETQYF | TGTGCCAGCAGCCAGCGGGAGCCCCAAGAGACCCAGTACTTC
. | TRBJ2-3 | . | TRBV5-1 | CASSLRLAATDTQYF | TGCGCCAGCAGCTTGAGGCTAGCCGCCACAGATACGCAGTATTTT
. | TRBJ2-7 | few | TRBV25-1 | CASSALHVFSEQYF | TGTGCCAGCAGTGCCCTCCACGTTTTCAGCGAGCAGTACTTC
. | TRBJ2-1 | . | TRBV20-1 | CSADRQGRVASSLDDLQFF | TGCAGTGCTGACCGTCAGGGGCGAGTAGCGAGCTCTCTCGATGATTTGCAGTTCTTC